This is a list of T cell receptor beta chains from one sample in a study of beta chain features in type 1 diabetes. Only in-frame clones appear in the TCRdb table, and some are missing; sequencing was by immunoSEQ multiplex PCR. The table includes 310,000 or so clones, about 15% detected once. Sequenced material: naive CD4+ T cells from blood. Receptors were obtained from a man younger than 35 with type 1 diabetes. CDR3s include the opening cysteine and the closing phenylalanine or tryptophan. The D gene is left open where the match is weak. Clone size is not always given. Where it is, it says once, few, many or a class for expanded clones.

>.|TRBV30|few|TRBJ2-7
TGTGCCTGGAGTGTACAAGGGGGGGTCTGGGAGCAGTACTTC
CAWSVQGGVWEQYF
>.|TRBV7-9|.|TRBJ2-3
TGTGCCAGCAGCTTGGAGGGACGGAGCACAGATACGCAGTATTTT
CASSLEGRSTDTQYF
>TRBD1|TRBV13|few|TRBJ1-1
TGTGCCAGCAGCCCCAGGGGGCTCGGTAAGGAGGCTTTCTTT
CASSPRGLGKEAFF
>.|TRBV18|few|TRBJ1-1
TGTGCCAGCTCACCGAAGGAGGCGTGGACTGAAGCTTTCTTT
CASSPKEAWTEAFF
>.|TRBV5-4|few|TRBJ2-7
TGTGCCAGCAGCCCGGGGGTTGGGATAGGGGAGCAGTACTTC
CASSPGVGIGEQYF
>.|TRBV14|.|TRBJ2-5
TGTGCCAGCAGCCAAGAGCTTAGAGACAGGGAGACCCAGTACTTC
CASSQELRDRETQYF
>.|TRBV27|few|TRBJ2-3
TGTGCCAGCAGTCGGGGCGGGGGCACAGATACGCAGTATTTT
CASSRGGGTDTQYF
>TRBD2|TRBV10-3|.|TRBJ2-5
TGTGCCATCAGTCCCGGGACTAGCGGGGGGGCCCCCTCAGAGACCCAGTACTTC
CAISPGTSGGAPSETQYF
>TRBD1|TRBV10-3|.|TRBJ1-1
TGTGCCATCAGTGAGAGGACAGGGGGAACTGAAGCTTTCTTT
CAISERTGGTEAFF
>.|TRBV6-5|.|TRBJ1-1
TGTGCCAGCACCCCCGGGAACCCGAACACTGAAGCTTTCTTT
CASTPGNPNTEAFF
>.|TRBV11-3|.|TRBJ2-2
TGTGCCAGCAGCTTCCAGGGCACCGGGGAGCTGTTTTTT
CASSFQGTGELFF
>TRBD1|TRBV5-1|.|TRBJ2-1
TGCGCCAGCAGCCGACAGGGGTTCTCCTACAATGAGCAGTTCTTC
CASSRQGFSYNEQFF
>.|TRBV19|.|TRBJ1-1
TGTGCCAGTAGTATCTACACTGAAGCTTTCTTT
CASSIYTEAFF
>TRBD2|TRBV6-5|few|TRBJ2-1
TGTGCCAGCAGCCGAGCGGGGGCGTACAATGAGCAGTTCTTC
CASSRAGAYNEQFF
>TRBD1|TRBV30|few|TRBJ2-5
TGTGCCTGGAGTTCCGGGACAGGGGAGACCCAGTACTTC
CAWSSGTGETQYF
>.|TRBV5-1|few|TRBJ2-1
TGCGCCAGCAGCTTGACAGGCTACAATGAGCAGTTCTTC
CASSLTGYNEQFF
>TRBD2|TRBV7-8|.|TRBJ2-1
TGTGCCAGCAGCTTAAAGGCTAGCGGGGCCAACAATGAGCAGTTCTTC
CASSLKASGANNEQFF
>.|TRBV29-1|few|TRBJ2-3
TGCAGCGTTGAGCGAGACACAGATACGCAGTATTTT
CSVERDTDTQYF
>.|TRBV7-2|few|TRBJ2-5
TGTGCCAGCAGCCCCAATGGGGCAGGAGAGACCCAGTACTTC
CASSPNGAGETQYF
>TRBD2|TRBV5-8|few|TRBJ2-5
TGTGCCAGCAACCTAGCGGGAACAGAGACCCAGTACTTC
CASNLAGTETQYF
>TRBD2|TRBV4-3|.|TRBJ2-3
TGCGCCAGCAGCCAAGTTGGTAGCGGGGGGGCGAGAGATACGCAGTATTTT
CASSQVGSGGARDTQYF
>.|TRBV6-6|.|TRBJ2-7
TGTGCCAGCAGGGACAAGAATGGCGGAGCCTACGAGCAGTACTTC
CASRDKNGGAYEQYF
>.|TRBV7-9|.|TRBJ2-7
TGTGCCAGCAGCTCGGGAGCCCCCCTTAGAGAGCAGTACTTC
CASSSGAPLREQYF
>TRBD1|TRBV6-6|.|TRBJ2-7
TGTGCCAGCAGTTTACCGGGACAGAGCTCCTACGAGCAGTACTTC
CASSLPGQSSYEQYF
>.|TRBV7-8|few|TRBJ2-3
TGTGCCAGCAGCACATGGCCGAGCACAGATACGCAGTATTTT
CASSTWPSTDTQYF
>.|TRBV6-1|few|TRBJ1-6
TGTGCCAGCAGTGGTGGGTACAACCAGAGGGATTCACCCCTCCACTTT
CASSGGYNQRDSPLHF
>TRBD1|TRBV28|.|TRBJ2-7
TGTGCCAGCAAGACTTCGACAGGGCACGACTACGAGCAGTACTTC
CASKTSTGHDYEQYF
>TRBD1|TRBV18|.|TRBJ1-1
TGTGCCAGCTCATTGGACAGGGCAACTGAAGCTTTCTTT
CASSLDRATEAFF
>.|TRBV7-2|.|TRBJ2-5
TGTGCCAGCAGCTTAGGGCCAGTCCAAGAGACCCAGTACTTC
CASSLGPVQETQYF
>.|TRBV27|.|TRBJ2-7
TGTGCCAGCAGTGCCAGCAGGGGCCCCTACGAGCAGTACTTC
CASSASRGPYEQYF
>TRBD2|TRBV7-9|few|TRBJ2-1
TGTGCCAGCAGCTCTAGCGGGCGGGACAATGAGCAGTTCTTC
CASSSSGRDNEQFF
>TRBD1|TRBV5-4|.|TRBJ1-1
TGTGCCAGCAGTACAGACAGGGGGCGGGCTTTCTTT
CASSTDRGRAFF
>TRBD2|TRBV19|few|TRBJ2-2
TGTGCCAGTAGGACACTAGCGGGAGTGAACACCGGGGAGCTGTTTTTT
CASRTLAGVNTGELFF
>TRBD2|TRBV5-1|.|TRBJ2-7
TGCGCCAGCAGCCTAGCGGGAGGGCCCTCGACCTACGAGCAGTACTTC
CASSLAGGPSTYEQYF
>.|TRBV27|.|TRBJ1-5
TGTGCCAGCAGTGTACAGGGAGCCGAGCAGCCCCAGCATTTT
CASSVQGAEQPQHF
>.|TRBV30|.|TRBJ2-3
TGTGCCTGGAGTGTATCCAGCGGCACCACAGATACGCAGTATTTT
CAWSVSSGTTDTQYF
>TRBD2|TRBV7-2|.|TRBJ2-3
TGTGCCAGCAGCTTAGTCATCGTGGCGGGGGGGGATACGCAGTATTTT
CASSLVIVAGGDTQYF
>.|TRBV5-4|.|TRBJ2-3
TGTGCCAGCAGCCCGTCAAATCGACTAGGGTTCGGGGATACGCAGTATTTT
CASSPSNRLGFGDTQYF
>TRBD2|TRBV28|few|TRBJ2-1
TGTGCCAGCAGTTTGTTCAGTAGCGGGAGGCGTCGGGATGAGCAGTTCTTC
CASSLFSSGRRRDEQFF
>TRBD2|TRBV4-3|.|TRBJ2-1
TGCGCCAGCAGCCAAGATCAGGCTAGCGGGGGATCAGGTGAGCAGTTCTTC
CASSQDQASGGSGEQFF
>.|TRBV4-1|few|TRBJ2-1
TGCGCCAGCAGCCAGGGGTCAGGGGTTTCCTACAATGAGCAGTTCTTC
CASSQGSGVSYNEQFF
>TRBD1|TRBV5-4|few|TRBJ1-1
TGTGCCAGCAGCTTGGATTGGGGGGCAGGACAGGGCGGCTCTGAAGCTTTCTTT
CASSLDWGAGQGGSEAFF
>.|TRBV19|few|TRBJ2-1
TGTGCCAGTACTGTGCAGGTTTCCAACAATGAGCAGTTCTTC
CASTVQVSNNEQFF
>TRBD2|TRBV7-2|.|TRBJ2-7
TGTGCCAGCAGCTTAGCACTAGCGGCAACCTACGAGCAGTACTTC
CASSLALAATYEQYF
>.|TRBV5-1|.|TRBJ2-7
TGCGCCAGCAGCTTGCCCAGGACAGCCTCAGCCTCCTACGAGCAGTACTTC
CASSLPRTASASYEQYF
>.|TRBV7-2|.|TRBJ2-2
TGTGCCAGCAGCCCCTTTTCCGCGGTAAACACCGGGGAGCTGTTTTTT
CASSPFSAVNTGELFF
>TRBD2|TRBV5-1|few|TRBJ2-3
TGCGCCAGCAGCCAGGCTAGCGGGCCCATTTATACGCAGTATTTT
CASSQASGPIYTQYF
>.|TRBV28|few|TRBJ2-2
TGTGCCAGCAGCCGACACGGGGAGCTGTTTTTT
CASSRHGELFF
>.|TRBV29-1|few|TRBJ2-2
TGCAGCGTACCCTTAGGAGGGAGCACCGGGGAGCTGTTTTTT
CSVPLGGSTGELFF
>TRBD1|TRBV5-1|few|TRBJ2-7
TGCGCCAGCAGCTCAAATCAGGGGGCGCTTTACGAGCAGTACTTC
CASSSNQGALYEQYF
>TRBD2|TRBV4-3|.|TRBJ2-3
TGCGCCAGCAGCCCCTGGGCTAGCGGGGCCTCTAGCACAGATACGCAGTATTTT
CASSPWASGASSTDTQYF
>.|TRBV7-2|.|TRBJ2-5
TGTGCCAGCAGCCAGAGGAGTGCCCAAGAGACCCAGTACTTC
CASSQRSAQETQYF
>.|TRBV7-9|few|TRBJ2-7
TGTGCCAGCAGCTTGGAGGGTGGAGGCTACGAGCAGTACTTC
CASSLEGGGYEQYF